The rows below give T cell receptor beta chains drawn from one sample of a study of CD8 T cells in ankylosing spondylitis. TCRdb reprocessed the 5' RACE reads with MiXCR, giving one entry per CDR3 protein. In the table there are roughly 120,000 distinct CDR3 sequences, 12% to 15% of which are singletons. Sample: blood, either unsorted or a sorted T cell fraction (not recorded which). These receptors all stem from a female donor with ankylosing spondylitis or in good health (not recorded which). Both conserved end residues are part of each CDR3. D genes are given only for firm matches. Expanded clones get a size class; other rows say once, few or many, or leave the size out.

v_gene	d_gene	abundance	j_gene	CDR3aa	CDR3nt
TRBV4-1	NA	many	TRBJ2-7	CASSQGRANSHEQYF	TGCGCCAGCAGCCAAGGCCGGGCCAACTCCCACGAGCAGTACTTC
TRBV3-1	TRBD1	NA	TRBJ2-4	CASSQTGQILAKNIQYF	TGTGCCAGCAGCCAGACGGGACAGATCTTAGCCAAAAACATTCAGTACTTC
TRBV19	NA	many	TRBJ2-7	CASPTWEQYF	TGTGCCAGCCCTACCTGGGAGCAGTACTTC
TRBV18	TRBD1	NA	TRBJ2-5	CASSPRTGEYQETQYF	TGTGCCAGCTCACCCCGGACAGGGGAGTACCAAGAGACCCAGTACTTC
TRBV20-1	TRBD2	NA	TRBJ2-6	CSAIYERGIFSGANVLTF	TGCAGTGCCATATATGAGCGGGGGATCTTCTCTGGGGCCAACGTCCTGACTTTC
TRBV5-1	NA	few	TRBJ1-1	CASSLASGANTEAFF	TGCGCCAGCAGCCTGGCCTCGGGGGCGAACACTGAAGCTTTCTTT
TRBV6-5	TRBD2	NA	TRBJ2-1	CASSYPGVAGGQAEQFF	TGTGCCAGCAGTTACCCCGGGGTAGCGGGGGGACAGGCTGAGCAGTTCTTC
TRBV3-1	NA	many	TRBJ2-7	CASSQLLRLEAYEQYF	TGTGCCAGCAGCCAACTCTTAAGACTAGAAGCCTACGAGCAGTACTTC
TRBV5-1	TRBD2	NA	TRBJ2-1	CASSFGLAGGNEQFF	TGCGCCAGCAGCTTCGGACTAGCGGGTGGGAATGAGCAGTTCTTC
TRBV13	NA	many	TRBJ2-7	CASSTARAGYHEQYF	TGTGCCAGCAGTACGGCCAGGGCAGGTTATCACGAGCAGTACTTC
TRBV4-2	TRBD2	many	TRBJ2-7	CASSQGSGLAGTYEQYF	TGTGCCAGCAGCCAAGGTTCGGGACTAGCGGGAACCTACGAGCAGTACTTC
TRBV20-1	NA	many	TRBJ2-7	CSARGYEQYF	TGCAGTGCCAGGGGCTACGAGCAGTACTTC
TRBV12-3/TRBV12-4	TRBD1	many	TRBJ1-6	CASSQTGFNSPLHF	TGTGCCAGCAGCCAGACAGGGTTTAATTCACCCCTCCACTTT
TRBV12-3/TRBV12-4	TRBD1	NA	TRBJ2-1	CASRMDRSGEQFF	TGTGCCAGCAGGATGGACAGGTCGGGTGAGCAGTTCTTC
TRBV7-2	NA	NA	TRBJ1-2	CASSPRRGNGYTF	TGTGCCAGCAGCCCCCGGAGGGGGAATGGCTACACCTTC
TRBV12-3/TRBV12-4	NA	NA	TRBJ1-3	CASSPQGTGNTIYF	TGTGCCAGCAGTCCGCAGGGTACTGGAAACACCATATATTTT
TRBV3-1	NA	NA	TRBJ2-3	CASSQDAGSRAYTDTQYF	TGTGCCAGCAGCCAAGATGCAGGAAGTCGCGCCTACACAGATACGCAGTATTTT
TRBV18	NA	few	TRBJ2-6	CASSPATGGGANVLTF	TGTGCCAGCTCACCAGCAACCGGAGGGGGGGCCAACGTCCTGACTTTC
TRBV7-8	NA	few	TRBJ2-7	CASSLFQLEYEQYF	TGTGCCAGCAGCTTATTCCAGTTGGAGTACGAGCAGTACTTC
TRBV28	NA	NA	TRBJ1-5	CASSLLLNSNQPQHF	TGTGCCAGCAGTTTATTGCTAAATAGCAATCAGCCCCAGCATTTT
TRBV2	TRBD1	few	TRBJ2-1	CASSAGQGNEQFF	TGTGCCAGCAGCGCGGGACAGGGAAATGAGCAGTTCTTC
TRBV12-3/TRBV12-4	TRBD2	few	TRBJ2-7	CASSPGLAGTEQYF	TGTGCCAGCAGTCCGGGACTAGCGGGAACGGAGCAGTACTTC
TRBV18	NA	NA	TRBJ1-1	CASSRGDEAFF	TGTGCCAGCTCACGAGGGGATGAAGCTTTCTTT
TRBV29-1	NA	many	TRBJ1-3	CSVGGESSGNTIYF	TGCAGCGTTGGAGGGGAAAGCTCTGGAAACACCATATATTTT
TRBV9	TRBD1	many	TRBJ1-2	CASSVDGTGAYGYTF	TGTGCCAGCAGCGTAGACGGGACAGGGGCCTATGGCTACACCTTC
TRBV12-3/TRBV12-4	NA	NA	TRBJ2-1	CASSSGSLTHNEQFF	TGTGCCAGCAGCAGCGGGTCCCTGACCCACAATGAGCAGTTCTTC
TRBV6-6	TRBD2	NA	TRBJ2-1	CTSTSGSGNEQFF	TGCACATCGACTAGCGGTTCCGGGAATGAGCAGTTCTTC
TRBV12-3/TRBV12-4	NA	NA	TRBJ2-7	CASSLGGSWVGDEQYF	TGTGCCAGCAGTTTAGGTGGTTCGTGGGTGGGAGACGAGCAGTACTTC
TRBV7-9	TRBD1	few	TRBJ1-1	CASRPTGGWTEAFF	TGTGCCAGCAGGCCGACAGGGGGCTGGACTGAAGCTTTCTTT
TRBV7-6	TRBD2	few	TRBJ2-1	CASSRTSGGYNEQFF	TGTGCCAGCAGCCGGACTAGCGGGGGTTACAATGAGCAGTTCTTC
TRBV20-1	TRBD1	few	TRBJ1-2	CSATPGGLRYGYTF	TGCAGTGCCACCCCAGGGGGCCTCCGGTATGGCTACACCTTC
TRBV7-2	NA	many	TRBJ2-1	CASSLGRAAYNEQFF	TGTGCCAGCAGCTTAGGGCGAGCGGCTTACAATGAGCAGTTCTTC
TRBV20-1	TRBD1	few	TRBJ2-5	CSARATHYDRGQETQYF	TGCAGTGCTAGAGCCACTCATTACGACAGGGGCCAAGAGACCCAGTACTTC
TRBV20-1	NA	few	TRBJ2-7	CSATGQSSYEQYF	TGCAGTGCTACCGGACAGAGCTCCTACGAGCAGTACTTC
TRBV5-1	NA	many	TRBJ1-1	CASSFHANTEAFF	TGCGCCAGCAGCTTTCACGCGAACACTGAAGCTTTCTTT
TRBV20-1	NA	NA	TRBJ2-7	CSAVLSEQYF	TGCAGTGCCGTCCTCTCCGAGCAGTACTTC
TRBV6-6	TRBD2	NA	TRBJ2-3	CASSYKGLATDTQYF	TGTGCCAGCAGTTACAAGGGACTAGCAACAGATACGCAGTATTTT
TRBV7-2	TRBD2	many	TRBJ2-3	CASSLGLAGGTDTQYF	TGTGCCAGCAGCTTAGGACTAGCGGGGGGCACAGATACGCAGTATTTT
TRBV6-1	NA	many	TRBJ2-1	CASSLTGDSSYNEQFF	TGTGCCAGCAGTCTGACCGGGGATAGCTCCTACAATGAGCAGTTCTTC
TRBV10-3	NA	many	TRBJ2-1	CAISRGASYNEQFF	TGTGCCATCTCTAGGGGGGCCTCCTACAATGAGCAGTTCTTC
TRBV12-3/TRBV12-4	NA	many	TRBJ2-2	CASSFNQGFTGELFF	TGTGCCAGCAGTTTTAATCAGGGGTTCACCGGGGAGCTGTTTTTT
TRBV7-2	NA	many	TRBJ2-7	CASSLDQNYEQYF	TGTGCCAGCAGCTTAGATCAGAACTACGAGCAGTACTTC
TRBV5-5	NA	NA	TRBJ1-1	CASSEFYTEAFF	TGTGCCAGCAGCGAATTCTACACTGAAGCTTTCTTT
TRBV24-1	TRBD2	many	TRBJ2-5	CATSDFAGGPETQYF	TGTGCCACCAGTGATTTCGCGGGGGGGCCGGAGACCCAGTACTTC
TRBV12-3/TRBV12-4	NA	few	TRBJ2-1	CASSPGHSSYNEQFF	TGTGCCAGCAGCCCGGGACATAGCTCCTACAATGAGCAGTTCTTC
TRBV20-1	NA	many	TRBJ1-1	CSARDERNTEAFF	TGCAGTGCTAGGGACGAGAGGAACACTGAAGCTTTCTTT
TRBV11-2	TRBD1	NA	TRBJ2-1	CASSDDRDHEQFF	TGTGCCAGCAGCGACGACAGGGACCATGAGCAGTTCTTC
TRBV24-1	TRBD1	few	TRBJ2-1	CATSDHGTVNNEQFF	TGTGCCACCAGTGATCATGGGACAGTCAACAATGAGCAGTTCTTC
TRBV16	NA	few	TRBJ2-7	CASSRLAYEQYF	TGTGCCAGCAGCCGACTAGCCTACGAGCAGTACTTC
TRBV7-6	NA	many	TRBJ1-6	CASSYRINNSPLHF	TGTGCCAGCAGCTACCGAATAAATAATTCACCCCTCCACTTT
TRBV12-3/TRBV12-4	TRBD2	NA	TRBJ2-3	CASSRKTSGTTTDTQYF	TGTGCCAGCAGCCGCAAGACTAGCGGGACTACCACAGATACGCAGTATTTT
TRBV20-1	TRBD2	NA	TRBJ2-1	CSASQGGNLYNEQFF	TGCAGTGCTAGTCAGGGAGGGAACCTCTACAATGAGCAGTTCTTC
TRBV5-1	NA	many	TRBJ2-5	CASSPFGKGYHQETQYF	TGCGCCAGCAGCCCCTTCGGGAAGGGGTATCACCAAGAGACCCAGTACTTC
TRBV7-8	NA	NA	TRBJ1-5	CASSLESGYSNQPQHF	TGTGCCAGCAGCTTAGAATCCGGTTATAGCAATCAGCCCCAGCATTTT
TRBV6-2/TRBV6-3	TRBD2	NA	TRBJ2-2	CASSQGLAGITGELFF	TGTGCCAGCAGCCAGGGACTAGCGGGAATCACCGGGGAGCTGTTTTTT